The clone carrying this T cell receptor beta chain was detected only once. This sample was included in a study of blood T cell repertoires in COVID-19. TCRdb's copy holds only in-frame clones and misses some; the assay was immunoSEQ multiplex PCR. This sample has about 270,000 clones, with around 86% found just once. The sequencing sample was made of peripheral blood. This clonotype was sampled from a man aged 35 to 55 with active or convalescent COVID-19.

The CDR3 DNA reads TGTGCCAGCAGTTTTATTCAGAATGAAAAACTGTTTTTT. Protein sequence: CASSFIQNEKLFF. The chain carries TRBV28 and TRBJ1-4, with D hard to call. The CDR3 is 13 residues long. Per the germline V gene, CDR1 is MDHEN and CDR2 is SYDVKM. V was shortened by 3 bases and J by 5 bases, with 7 bases between the two germline ends.